The text below deals with one TCR beta chain. This sample was included in a study of T cells in tuberculosis. Study overall: Sequenced TCRs come from CD1B-GMM tetramer-binding T cells.

Generated by immunoSEQ multiplex PCR, the TCRdb table keeps only in-frame clones and is missing some. Of over 40,000 clones listed, about 95% are singletons. The TCR was taken from a donor aged 10-29 years with latent tuberculosis or without tuberculosis infection. The sequenced material came from PBMCs.

CDR3 DNA sequence: TGTGCCAGTAGTATAACCGTCTCGGGGAGCAATCAGCCCCAGCATTTT. Translated, it gives CASSITVSGSNQPQHF. The chain recombines TRBV19 with TRBJ1-5, with D uncertain. CDR3 size: 16 residues. The germline V gene has CDR1 LNHDA and CDR2 SQIVND (reference sequence). V lost 2 bases and J 1 base, leaving 12 bases between the germline ends. The full variable domain, completed using reference TRBV19 and TRBJ1-5, is DGGITQSPKYLFRKEGQNVTLSCEQNLNHDAMYWYRQDPGQGLRLIYYSQIVNDFQKGDIAEGYSVSREKKESFPLTVTSAQKNPTAFYLCASSITVSGSNQPQHFGDGTRLSIL.